These 26 T cell receptor beta chains share one sample of origin, sequenced in a study of CD8 T cells in ankylosing spondylitis. TCRdb re-analysed the 5' RACE reads in MiXCR, keeping a single row per CDR3 protein. The data contain 150,000 to 200,000 distinct CDR3 sequences, around 10% of them singletons. Sequenced: blood, either unsorted or a sorted T cell fraction (not recorded which). These receptors were taken from a male donor with ankylosing spondylitis or in good health (not recorded which).

Notes on this clonotype: A read error is possible here, since a much larger clone lies one base away. The chain recombines TRBV29-1 with TRBJ2-6, with D possibly TRBD1 on 5 matching bases. The germline V gene encodes CDR1 SQVTM and CDR2 ANQGSEA. The CDR3 is 13 amino acids. The DNA for the CDR3 is TGCAGCGTCAAAATATCTGGGGCCAACATCCTGACTTTC. Amino acid sequence: CSVKISGANILTF.

This clonotype was detected ten times or more. V and J are TRBV10-3 and TRBJ2-3, with D possibly matching TRBD2 (6 bases). Between the trimmed V and J ends, which lost 3 bases and 0 bases, there was a span of 10 bases. The CDR3 contains 15 residues. Germline values: CDR1 ENHRY, CDR2 SYGVKD. This CDR3 is CAISDPGTSTDTQYF. DNA of the CDR3: TGTGCCATCAGTGACCCAGGGACTAGCACAGATACGCAGTATTTT.

The CDR3 sequence is CASSLARTATNEKLFF. As DNA, the CDR3 is TGTGCCAGCAGCTTAGCCCGGACGGCAACTAATGAAAAACTGTTTTTT. The V call is TRBV7-2, the J call TRBJ1-4, with D unclear. The CDR3 is 16 amino acids. V shed 0 bases and J shed 0 bases, with 8 bases lying between them. Looked up from germline, CDR1 is SGHTA and CDR2 is FQGNSA.

This clonotype occurred many times. CDR3 loop: CSVRRVDPDYGYTF. Here the CDR3 DNA reads TGCAGCGTGAGGCGGGTAGACCCCGACTATGGCTACACCTTC. The rearrangement joins TRBV29-1 to TRBJ1-2; D gene uncertain. Germline values: CDR1 SQVTM, CDR2 ANQGSEA. The CDR3 totals 14 residues. V shed 6 bases and J shed 3 bases, with 17 bases lying between them.

Many counts were recorded for this clonotype. This chain links TRBV5-6 with TRBJ1-4; D remains ambiguous. V dropped 4 bases and J dropped 8 bases, with 12 bases sitting between them. Germline values: CDR1 SGHDT, CDR2 YYEEEE. The CDR3 extends over 13 amino acids. In DNA form, the CDR3 reads TGTGCCAGCAGCATTGGCCTGCACGAAAAACTGTTTTTT. This codes for CASSIGLHEKLFF.

This sequence joins TRBV11-2 and TRBJ1-2, with D unclear. The germline CDR1 and CDR2 sequences are SGHAT and FQNNGV. This CDR3 has 15 amino acids. Trimming pared 0 bases from V and 5 bases from J, leaving 13 bases between. The CDR3 region has the DNA TGTGCCAGCAGCTTAGATCTCGGCGGCAAGTATGGCTACACCTTC. Its translation is CASSLDLGGKYGYTF.

This clonotype was recorded a few times. The chain recombines TRBV20-1 with TRBJ2-5, with 9 bases matching TRBD2. This CDR3 has 15 residues. Trimming took 4 bases from V and 5 from J; bases not matched to a gene: 11. In germline, CDR1 is DFQATT, CDR2 SNEGSKA (reference sequence). CDR3 residues: CSANLPSGNGETQYF. The DNA for the CDR3 is TGCAGTGCTAACCTCCCTAGCGGGAACGGGGAGACCCAGTACTTC.

This clonotype was observed at least ten times. The rearrangement joins TRBV4-2 to TRBJ2-3; possibly TRBD2 for D (5 bases). The CDR3 covers 16 residues. The V gene's germline CDR1 is LGHNA and CDR2 YNFKEQ. V lost 0 bases to trimming and J lost 1 base, with 11 bases between them. CDR3 protein: CASSQEGSPRTDTQYF. CDR3 coding DNA: TGTGCCAGCAGCCAAGAAGGGAGTCCCCGCACAGATACGCAGTATTTT.

This clonotype came up many times. The chain carries TRBV24-1 and TRBJ1-1; 9 bases map to TRBD1. V shed 4 bases and J 5 bases; nucleotides not matched to a gene: 1. The length of the CDR3 is 13 residues. Germline CDR1 and CDR2: KGHDR and SFDVKD. The CDR3 DNA reads as TGTGCCACCAGTGAAGGACAGGGGACTGAAGCTTTCTTT. Amino acid sequence: CATSEGQGTEAFF.

This clonotype was detected a few times. The chain uses TRBV11-2 and TRBJ2-1; D call uncertain. The germline CDR1 and CDR2 sequences are SGHAT and FQNNGV. This CDR3 has 14 amino acids. Trimming shortened V by 5 bases and J by 8 bases, and 16 bases separated the two germline ends. The CDR3 loop reads CASSLGVTVHEQFF. DNA of the CDR3: TGTGCCAGCAGCCTTGGGGTTACTGTACATGAGCAGTTCTTC.

There are many counts of this clonotype. This chain connects TRBV28 to TRBJ1-3, with D tentatively TRBD1 (5 bases). The germline V gene has CDR1 MDHEN and CDR2 SYDVKM. This CDR3 comprises 12 residues. Trimming pared 5 bases from V and 4 bases from J, leaving 6 bases between. The CDR3, as DNA: TGTGCCAGCAGTCGACAGGGAAACACCATATATTTT. This encodes CASSRQGNTIYF. The variable domain in full, completed from reference TRBV28 and TRBJ1-3, reads DVKVTQSSRYLVKRTGEKVFLECVQDMDHENMFWYRQDPGLGLRLIYFSYDVKMKEKGDIPEGYSVSREKKERFSLILESASTNQTSMYLCASSRQGNTIYFGEGSWLTVV.

This clonotype was counted between two and nine times. At one boundary the junction diverges from the germline segment, which might be a read error. The V call is TRBV7-9, the J call TRBJ2-7; D not resolved. The length of the CDR3 is 12 residues. CDR1 and CDR2 (germline): SEHNR, FQNEAQ (reference sequence). The CDR3 reads CATSAASYEQYF. For the CDR3, the DNA is TGTGCCACCAGCGCGGCATCCTACGAGCAGTACTTC.

This clonotype was detected a few times. This may come from a read error, since a much larger clone is one base off. This CDR3 is CSVKDSPYTEAFF. The CDR3 DNA is TGCAGCGTTAAGGACAGCCCTTACACTGAAGCTTTCTTT. The gene calls are TRBV29-1 and TRBJ1-1; D possibly corresponds to TRBD1 (6 bases). The germline V and J ends were trimmed by 5 bases and 3 bases, with 13 bases remaining between them. This CDR3 comprises 13 residues. The germline V gene encodes CDR1 SQVTM and CDR2 ANQGSEA.

At least ten counts were recorded for this clonotype. The rearrangement uses TRBV6-2 or TRBV6-3 and TRBJ1-5, with TRBD1 as a possible D gene (5 bases). Per the germline V gene, CDR1 is MNHEY and CDR2 is SVGEGT. The CDR3 is 16 residues long. The V and J ends lost 3 bases and 1 base respectively, with 13 bases between them. CDR3 bases: TGTGCCAGCAGTTATGATGGGGGAGGAAGCAATCAGCCCCAGCATTTT. Its translation is CASSYDGGGSNQPQHF.

This clonotype was seen many times. The CDR3 DNA follows: TGTGCCACCATCCCAATAGCGGGCCGTACCTACAATGAGCAGTTCTTC. Its translation: CATIPIAGRTYNEQFF. The V and J genes are TRBV6-2 or TRBV6-3 and TRBJ2-1, with 7 bases aligning to TRBD2. Per the germline V gene, CDR1 is MNHEY and CDR2 is SVGEGT. V lost 10 bases and J lost 2; bases outside the gene matches: 14. This CDR3 spans 16 amino acids.

This chain connects TRBV6-1 to TRBJ2-6, with D possibly matching TRBD1 (5 bases). CDR3 size: 15 residues. The V gene lost 8 bases and the J gene lost 0 bases, with 11 bases spanning the gap. Germline values: CDR1 MNHNS, CDR2 SASEGT. The CDR3 DNA follows: TGTGCCAGCTTCACAGGAGCCTCTGGGGCCAACGTCCTGACTTTC. This sequence encodes CASFTGASGANVLTF.

This clonotype was counted once. Compared with germline, one end of the junction differs, possibly owing to a read error. The chain recombines TRBV7-9 with TRBJ2-7; TRBD2 might be the D (5 bases). The CDR3 has 10 amino acids. Germline CDR1 reads SEHNR; CDR2 reads FQNEAQ (reference sequence). This CDR3 reads CASSFTRVRF. CDR3 sequence (DNA): TGTGCCAGCAGTTTCACTAGGGTTCGCTTC.

This clonotype has ten or more counts. V and J are TRBV12-3 or TRBV12-4 and TRBJ2-5; possible D gene TRBD2, 7 bases. The V gene lost 4 bases and the J gene lost 1 base, with 19 bases spanning the gap. CDR3 length: 17 residues. CDR3 residues: CASSSVSPGGFQETQYF. CDR3 nucleotides: TGTGCCAGCAGTTCGGTTTCCCCGGGGGGCTTCCAAGAGACCCAGTACTTC.

This clonotype was counted only a few times. The genes are TRBV28 and TRBJ2-7; 7 bases agree with TRBD1. This CDR3 spans 15 amino acids. Losses at the gene ends were 6 bases for V and 3 bases for J; bases not matched to a gene: 11. Germline V lookup: CDR1 MDHEN, CDR2 SYDVKM. In DNA, the CDR3 is TGTGCCAGCAGGACGGGACAGCGCGAATTCTACGAGCAGTACTTC. Translated: CASRTGQREFYEQYF. Combining the CDR3 with reference TRBV28 and TRBJ2-7 gives the whole variable domain DVKVTQSSRYLVKRTGEKVFLECVQDMDHENMFWYRQDPGLGLRLIYFSYDVKMKEKGDIPEGYSVSREKKERFSLILESASTNQTSMYLCASRTGQREFYEQYFGPGTRLTVT.

This clonotype was detected many times. The rearrangement joins TRBV6-1 to TRBJ2-5; D is possibly TRBD2 (6 bases). The CDR3 contains 14 residues. Trimming took off 4 bases at V and 2 bases at J, with 11 bases between the two ends. The germline V gene has CDR1 MNHNS and CDR2 SASEGT. The CDR3, as DNA: TGTGCCAGCAGTGCCCAGGAGGGTCAAGAGACCCAGTACTTC. Its protein product is CASSAQEGQETQYF.

The V gene is TRBV9, the J gene TRBJ1-1; D unresolved. This CDR3 has 14 residues. Germline values: CDR1 SGDLS, CDR2 YYNGEE. The germline V and J ends were trimmed by 4 bases and 5 bases, with 15 bases remaining between them. This CDR3 reads CASSRMRGSTEAFF. Written as DNA, the CDR3 is TGTGCCAGCAGCCGAATGCGGGGAAGTACTGAAGCTTTCTTT.

This clonotype showed up just a few times. The chain joins TRBV5-4 to TRBJ2-7; possibly TRBD1 for D (5 bases). The CDR3 is 13 amino acids. V lost 2 bases and J lost 6, with 12 bases in between. The V gene's germline CDR1 is SGHNT and CDR2 YYREEE (reference sequence). The CDR3 is CASSFSGIGEQYF. CDR3 nucleotide sequence: TGTGCCAGCAGCTTTTCAGGGATTGGCGAGCAGTACTTC.

This clonotype has a handful of counts. V gene TRBV20-1 combines with J gene TRBJ2-5, with 8 bases lining up with TRBD1. V dropped 3 bases and J dropped 0; count of bases not matched to a gene: 0. The CDR3 is 13 residues long. CDR1 and CDR2 (germline): DFQATT, SNEGSKA (reference sequence). CDR3 nucleotide sequence: TGCAGTGCTAGGGACAGGGACCAAGAGACCCAGTACTTC. The encoded protein is CSARDRDQETQYF.

The chain couples TRBV2 to TRBJ2-6; possibly TRBD2 for D (5 bases). Trimming took 1 base from V and 0 from J, leaving 13 bases between them. This CDR3 comprises 18 residues. From germline, CDR1 is SNHLY and CDR2 FYNNEI. Here the CDR3 DNA reads TGTGCCAGCAGTGAAGTGAGGGAACCCCTCTCTGGGGCCAACGTCCTGACTTTC. Translation gives CASSEVREPLSGANVLTF.

This chain uses TRBV29-1 with TRBJ2-3; a weak D match, TRBD1 (6 bases). V lost 6 bases to trimming and J lost 2 bases, with 12 bases between them. CDR1 and CDR2 from the germline V gene are SQVTM and ANQGSEA. The CDR3 is 13 amino acids. CDR3 residues: CSVAQGVTDTQYF. In DNA form, the CDR3 reads TGCAGCGTGGCACAGGGAGTCACAGATACGCAGTATTTT.

This clonotype was seen repeatedly, ten times or more. V gene TRBV20-1 combines with J gene TRBJ2-1, with 11 bases identical to TRBD2. V dropped 6 bases and J dropped 4; count of bases not matched to a gene: 5. The germline gives CDR1 DFQATT, CDR2 SNEGSKA (reference sequence). The length of the CDR3 is 14 residues. The CDR3 region is CSAPTSGGYNEQFF. The CDR3 DNA is TGCAGTGCCCCTACTAGCGGGGGATACAATGAGCAGTTCTTC.